The entry below gives a single T cell receptor beta chain sequence along with its context. Its antigen is unknown. The data derive from a study of T cell repertoires in cytomegalovirus infection. At the level of the study: Recently identified HLA-C-restricted CMV epitopes and well-studied HLA-B-restricted CMV epitopes were used by the study. A matching HLA type, together with CMV infection, was signaled by public TCR beta signatures. The study's findings and limits: The ex vivo response was dominated by HLA-C-restricted CMV-specific TCR beta clonotypes. Public TCR beta family frequency separated CMV-and-HLA carriers, including in an independent cohort.

Germline lookup yields CDR1 SGHAT and CDR2 FQDESV (reference sequence). Trimming left V 5 bases short and J 0 bases short, with 19 bases between. CDR3 size: 17 residues. TCRdb itself ran the reads through MiXCR, one entry per CDR3 protein. The table includes approximately 910,000 distinct CDR3 sequences, approximately 33% detected once. This clonotype originated in a human donor in good health (CMV status not recorded). Some clones in this sample may be carry-over from other donors' samples. The sample consisted of cultured CD8+ T cells from PBMCs, taken from culture after CMV antigen stimulation. The genes are TRBV11-1 and TRBJ2-5; D possibly corresponds to TRBD1 (6 bases). As DNA, the CDR3 is TGTGCCAGCAGCCCCGGACAGCTCGTCGGGGACCAAGAGACCCAGTACTTC. Protein: CASSPGQLVGDQETQYF.